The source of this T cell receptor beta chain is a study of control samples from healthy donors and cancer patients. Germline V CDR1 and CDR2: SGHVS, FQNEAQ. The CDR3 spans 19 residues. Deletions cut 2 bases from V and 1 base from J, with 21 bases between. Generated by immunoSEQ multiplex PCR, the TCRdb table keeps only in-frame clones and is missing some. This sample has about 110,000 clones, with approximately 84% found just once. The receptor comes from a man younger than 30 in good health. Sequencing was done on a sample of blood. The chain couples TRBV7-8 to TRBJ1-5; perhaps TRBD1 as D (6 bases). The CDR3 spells CASSLSSGSGGTSNQPQHF. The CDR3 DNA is TGTGCCAGCAGCTTAAGTTCAGGAAGCGGGGGGACAAGCAATCAGCCCCAGCATTTT.